This T cell receptor beta chain was sequenced for a study of control samples from healthy donors and cancer patients. Germline trimming cut 4 bases from V and 8 bases from J; bases unmatched to any gene: 7. The CDR3 totals 14 residues. The germline V gene has CDR1 MNHEY and CDR2 SVGAGI. Sequencing was performed with immunoSEQ multiplex PCR; in TCRdb, only in-frame clones are kept and a portion is missing. The sample includes approximately 140,000 clones, 88% of them seen just once. The chain combines TRBV6-5 with TRBJ1-2; 10 nucleotides align to TRBD1. This receptor was obtained from a woman in her 30s in good health. Sequenced material: blood. The CDR3: CASSSTTGGLGYTF. CDR3 bases: TGTGCCAGCAGTTCTACGACAGGGGGCCTGGGCTACACCTTC.